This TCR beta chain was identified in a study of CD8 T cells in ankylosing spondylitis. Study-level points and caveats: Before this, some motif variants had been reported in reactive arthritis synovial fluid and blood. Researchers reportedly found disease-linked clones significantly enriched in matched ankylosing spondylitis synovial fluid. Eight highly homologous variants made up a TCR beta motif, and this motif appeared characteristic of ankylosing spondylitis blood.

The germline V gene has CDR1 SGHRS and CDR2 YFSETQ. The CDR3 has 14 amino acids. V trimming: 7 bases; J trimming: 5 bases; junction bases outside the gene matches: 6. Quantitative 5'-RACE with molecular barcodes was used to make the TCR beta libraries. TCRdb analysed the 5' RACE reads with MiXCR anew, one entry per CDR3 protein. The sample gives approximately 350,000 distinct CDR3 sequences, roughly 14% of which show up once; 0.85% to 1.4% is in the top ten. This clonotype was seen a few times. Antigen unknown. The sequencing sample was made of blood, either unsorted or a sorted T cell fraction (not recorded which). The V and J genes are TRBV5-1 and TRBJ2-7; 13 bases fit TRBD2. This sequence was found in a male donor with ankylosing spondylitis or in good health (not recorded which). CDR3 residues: CASARTSGSNEQYF. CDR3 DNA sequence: TGCGCCAGCGCCAGGACTAGCGGGAGTAACGAGCAGTACTTC. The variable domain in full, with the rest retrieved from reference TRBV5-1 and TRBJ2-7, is KAGVTQTPRYLIKTRGQQVTLSCSPISGHRSVSWYQQTPGQGLQFLFEYFSETQRNKGNFPGRFSGRQFSNSRSEMNVSTLELGDSALYLCASARTSGSNEQYFGPGTRLTVT.